Sequencing of this T cell receptor beta chain was carried out in a study of T cells in Graves' hyperthyroidism and ophthalmopathy. The CDR3 loop spans 15 amino acids. Germline-derived CDR1 and CDR2 are LGHNA and YSLEER. Deletions cut 1 base from V and 5 bases from J, with 14 bases between. RNA transcripts gave rise to amplified TCR beta CDR3 regions. During a first-round RT-PCR of the TCR CDR3, the HTBI primer set was used. A single record per CDR3 protein comes from TCRdb applying MiXCR to the multiplex PCR reads. This sample carries approximately 610,000 distinct CDR3 sequences, roughly 15% of them seen once, and the ten largest clones take approximately 4.3%. The PBMCs had their origin in 10 ml of fresh peripheral blood.

The chain recombines TRBV4-3 with TRBJ1-1; a possible D gene is TRBD1 (6 bases). The TCR originated in a woman aged 40 to 50 with Graves' ophthalmopathy. The sample consisted of blood. CDR3 residues: CASSQVVQGGTEAFF. Here the CDR3 DNA reads TGCGCCAGCAGCCAAGTAGTACAGGGCGGGACTGAAGCTTTCTTT.